The subject of this entry is one TCR beta chain. Germline CDR1 and CDR2: MNHEY and SMNVEV (reference sequence). The V gene lost 5 bases and the J gene lost 3 bases, with 16 bases spanning the gap. There are 15 residues in the CDR3. The data are from a study of T cell changes during pregnancy in multiple sclerosis. The assay was immunoSEQ multiplex PCR, and TCRdb's table has in-frame clones only and misses some. Here the sample spans fewer than 110,000 clones, 92% being singletons. This TCR derives from a female donor with multiple sclerosis, enrolled in a pregnancy study. The chain combines TRBV27 with TRBJ1-2; TRBD1 might be the D (5 bases). The sample was peripheral blood, taken after pregnancy. CDR3 sequence reads: CASSQRGGGDYGYTF. In DNA, the CDR3 is TGTGCCAGCAGTCAAAGGGGCGGGGGAGACTATGGCTACACCTTC.